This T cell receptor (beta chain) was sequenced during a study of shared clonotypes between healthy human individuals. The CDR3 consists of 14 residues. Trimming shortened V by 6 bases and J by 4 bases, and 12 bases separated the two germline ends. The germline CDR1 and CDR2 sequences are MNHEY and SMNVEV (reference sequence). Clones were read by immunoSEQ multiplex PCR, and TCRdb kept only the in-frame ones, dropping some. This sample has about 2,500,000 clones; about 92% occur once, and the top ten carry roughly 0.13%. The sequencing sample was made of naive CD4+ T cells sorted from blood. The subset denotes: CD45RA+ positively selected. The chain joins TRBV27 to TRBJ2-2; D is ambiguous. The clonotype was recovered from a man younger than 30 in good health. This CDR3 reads CASRGLGLTGELFF. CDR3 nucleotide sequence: TGTGCCAGCAGGGGCTTAGGCCTCACCGGGGAGCTGTTTTTT.